A selection of T cell receptor beta chains follows, all from one sample in a study of human T cells and chemical hapten exposure. TCRdb used MiXCR to reprocess the RACE reads, holding one entry per CDR3 protein. The repertoire includes about 84,000 distinct CDR3 sequences, 10% of them detected once, and 4% to 5.5% sits in the top ten. The sequencing here drew on whole blood, taken in connection with sensitization to the hapten diphenylcyclopropenone (DPC). All receptors come from a woman in her forties or fifties with alopecia areata. Some clones in this sample may be carry-over from other donors' samples. Each CDR3 is given with its conserved first and last residue. Each record gives: D gene, J gene, clone size, V gene, CDR3 DNA, CDR3 protein. The D gene is left open where the match is weak. Part of the rows lack a size; the others show once, few, many or a class for expanded clones.

- TRBJ1-6 few TRBV20-1 TGCAGTGCTAGAGCCTCGGGGGGGCGGTATAATTCACCCCTCCACTTT CSARASGGRYNSPLHF
TRBD1 TRBJ2-7 - TRBV4-3 TGCGCCAGCAGCCTCGGCCGGGACAGGGACGAGCAGTACTTC CASSLGRDRDEQYF
TRBD1 TRBJ1-1 - TRBV29-1 TGCAGCGTTGAGGTACAGGGGATGGGGGCTGAAGCTTTCTTT CSVEVQGMGAEAFF
TRBD2 TRBJ2-3 few TRBV7-2 TGTGCCAGCAGCTTAAGCTTACTAGCGGGGGGAAGCACAGATACGCAGTATTTT CASSLSLLAGGSTDTQYF
TRBD2 TRBJ2-1 many TRBV24-1 TGTGCCACCAGTGACCCCGGACTAGCGGGAGGCAATGAGCAGTTCTTC CATSDPGLAGGNEQFF
TRBD1 TRBJ2-1 - TRBV2 TGTGCCAGCAGAGCGGACAGCCGGACAGGGGATGAGCAGTTCTTC CASRADSRTGDEQFF
TRBD1 TRBJ1-6 few TRBV5-6 TGTGCCAGCAGCTTGGCCGGGACAGGACATTCACCCCTCCACTTT CASSLAGTGHSPLHF
- TRBJ2-5 - TRBV15 TGTGCCACCAGGGGTACGTCTAGAAGCGGAGAGACCCAGTACTTC CATRGTSRSGETQYF
- TRBJ2-2 many TRBV12-3/TRBV12-4 TGTGCCAGCAGTTTATACCCCGGAACCGGGGAGCTGTTTTTT CASSLYPGTGELFF
- TRBJ1-6 many TRBV12-3/TRBV12-4 TGTGCCAGCAGCCCTAGGGGGGATTCACCCCTCCACTTT CASSPRGDSPLHF
- TRBJ2-5 many TRBV6-6 TGTGCCAGCAGCCTTACCGCGAGCCCTGGGGGGACCCAGTACTTC CASSLTASPGGTQYF
- TRBJ2-6 few TRBV6-2/TRBV6-3 TGTGCCAGCAGCACAGGAACCTCTGGGGCCAACGTCCTGACTTTC CASSTGTSGANVLTF
TRBD2 TRBJ2-5 few TRBV6-1 TGTGCCAGGGAATTTGCGGGGGTGGCCCAAGAGACCCAGTACTTC CAREFAGVAQETQYF
- TRBJ2-7 many TRBV20-1 TGCAGTGCTGAGACAGGTTCCTACGAGCAGTACTTC CSAETGSYEQYF
- TRBJ2-1 - TRBV28 TGTGCCTACTCCCGTGACAATGAGCAGTTCTTC CAYSRDNEQFF
TRBD2 TRBJ2-1 many TRBV5-1 TGCGCCAGCAGCTTGGACCTCGGGGCTAGCGGGAGGAATGAGCAGTTCTTC CASSLDLGASGRNEQFF
TRBD2 TRBJ2-1 many TRBV7-2 TGTGCCAGCAGCTTAGCGCTAGCGGGAGTACGCAATGAGCAGTTCTTC CASSLALAGVRNEQFF
TRBD2 TRBJ2-6 many TRBV9 TGTGCCAGCAGCTCTAGAGGGACTAGCGGGGCCAACGTCCTGACTTTC CASSSRGTSGANVLTF
- TRBJ1-5 - TRBV5-5 TGTGCCAGCAGCCTAGACGATAGCAATCAGCCCCAGCATTTT CASSLDDSNQPQHF
TRBD2 TRBJ2-5 - TRBV4-1 TGCGCCAGCAGCCGATTCGGCGATAGCGGGAGCGGTGAGACCCAGTACTTC CASSRFGDSGSGETQYF
- TRBJ2-7 - TRBV20-1 TGCAGTGCTAAGGATGGGCAGAAAAGTAGCTACGAGCAGTACTTC CSAKDGQKSSYEQYF
TRBD2 TRBJ2-5 few TRBV14 TGTGCCAGCTCGGGGGGAATCCAAGAGACCCAGTACTTC CASSGGIQETQYF
TRBD1 TRBJ2-2 few TRBV5-6 TGTGCCAGCAGCTCCGGGACAGGGGTAGGCACCGGGGAGCTGTTTTTT CASSSGTGVGTGELFF
- TRBJ1-2 many TRBV7-9 TGTGCCAGCAGCCAGGACGGGGGCGCCTATGGCTACACCTTC CASSQDGGAYGYTF
TRBD1 TRBJ1-1 many TRBV29-1 TGCAGCGTTGGGTTTAGGGGACAGGTGAACACTGAAGCTTTCTTT CSVGFRGQVNTEAFF
TRBD1 TRBJ2-7 - TRBV5-1 TGCGCCAGCAGCTTGAGGGACAGCTACTCCTACGAGCAGTACTTC CASSLRDSYSYEQYF
- TRBJ2-1 few TRBV30 TGTGCCTGGAGTGTAGGGCAGTACAATGAGCAGTTCTTC CAWSVGQYNEQFF
- TRBJ2-7 many TRBV2 TGTGCCAGCAGGCGTCAGAGCTCCTACGAGCAGTACTTC CASRRQSSYEQYF
- TRBJ2-7 few TRBV2 TGTGCCCAAGTCAGGACAGCTTCCTACGAGCAGTACTTC CAQVRTASYEQYF
- TRBJ2-1 many TRBV21-1 TGTGCCAGCAAGACTAGCGAGCACAATGAGCAGTTCTTC CASKTSEHNEQFF
- TRBJ2-7 - TRBV28 TGTGCCAGCAGTCTCCTCCACGAGCAGTACTTC CASSLLHEQYF
- TRBJ1-5 few TRBV28 TGTGCCAGCAGCCGCACCGGTCTGCAGCCCCAGCATTTT CASSRTGLQPQHF
TRBD2 TRBJ2-7 many TRBV20-1 TGCAGTGCGTTTCGAGCGGGAGTTGAGCAGTACTTC CSAFRAGVEQYF
- TRBJ1-6 few TRBV27 TGTGCCGCTCGTACAGGGTTCGTCAATTCACCCCTCCACTTT CAARTGFVNSPLHF
- TRBJ2-1 - TRBV7-2 TGTGCCAGCAGCCCGCCGGGGTATGAGCAGTTCTTC CASSPPGYEQFF
TRBD1 TRBJ1-1 - TRBV28 TGTGCCAGCCTTAGAGGGGGCGAAGGCACTGAAGCTTTCTTT CASLRGGEGTEAFF
- TRBJ2-2 many TRBV4-1 TGCGCCAGCAGCCAAGTGCGGCTAACGAACACCGGGGAGCTGTTTTTT CASSQVRLTNTGELFF
- TRBJ2-3 few TRBV11-2 TGTGCCAGCAGCTTAGATCTTTATCCGGAGTCCCTAGATACGCAGTATTTT CASSLDLYPESLDTQYF
- TRBJ2-1 few TRBV7-2 TGTGCCAGCAGCTTAGATCCCAGCTACAATGAGCAGTTCTTC CASSLDPSYNEQFF
TRBD2 TRBJ2-3 many TRBV11-3 TGTGCCAGCAGCTTAATAGTTAGCGGGAGTACAGATACGCAGTATTTT CASSLIVSGSTDTQYF
TRBD1 TRBJ1-4 - TRBV2 TGTGCCAGCAGTTCCGGGACAGGGCGTGAAAAACTGTTTTTT CASSSGTGREKLFF
TRBD1 TRBJ2-7 few TRBV10-1 TGCGCCAGCAGTGAGAGGAGAGGGGGCGCATACGAGCAGTACTTC CASSERRGGAYEQYF
- TRBJ2-7 - TRBV2 TGTGCCACTTCAGGGGTCGGCGAGCAGTACTTC CATSGVGEQYF
- TRBJ1-1 - TRBV12-3/TRBV12-4 TGTGCCAGTCTCCAGGGAACTGAAGCTTTCTTT CASLQGTEAFF
TRBD2 TRBJ2-2 - TRBV20-1 TGCAGTGCTAGAAACGTTGGACTAGAAAGCTCCGGGGAGCTGTTTTTT CSARNVGLESSGELFF
- TRBJ1-1 few TRBV15 TGTGCCACCAGCAGAAGAGTCCAGGGATCTGAAGCTTTCTTT CATSRRVQGSEAFF
- TRBJ2-1 few TRBV19 TGTGCCACCCCCCGACCCTCCTACAATGAGCAGTTCTTC CATPRPSYNEQFF
- TRBJ2-3 - TRBV6-5 TGTGCCAGCACTGACCGAAAGGGAGATACGCAGTATTTT CASTDRKGDTQYF
TRBD1 TRBJ1-1 few TRBV3-1 TGTGCCAGCAGTGGACAGGGGAGTGAAGCTTTCTTT CASSGQGSEAFF
TRBD1 TRBJ1-6 medium-sized TRBV3-1 TGTGCCAGCAGCCGTACAGGGGGTTCACCCCTCCACTTT CASSRTGGSPLHF
- TRBJ2-3 - TRBV7-9 TGTGCCAGCAGCTTAAGGGGGGGCCCGCATACGCAGTATTTT CASSLRGGPHTQYF
- TRBJ2-2 - TRBV6-2/TRBV6-3 TGTGCCAGCATTGGACAGTCGAACACCGGGGAGCTGTTTTTT CASIGQSNTGELFF
- TRBJ2-2 many TRBV27 TGTGCCAGCAGCCCGACTAGTCTGACGGAGCTGTTTTTT CASSPTSLTELFF
TRBD2 TRBJ2-2 - TRBV5-4 TGTGCCAGCAGCTTGGCTAGCGGGAGAAGTACCGGGGAGCTGTTTTTT CASSLASGRSTGELFF
- TRBJ1-5 many TRBV28 TGTGCCAGCAGTTTAGGGGGGGCCTTCAATCAGCCCCAGCATTTT CASSLGGAFNQPQHF
TRBD2 TRBJ2-1 - TRBV20-1 TGCAGTGCTAGAGCGCTAAGGTTGACTAGCGGGTACAATGAGCAGTTCTTC CSARALRLTSGYNEQFF
- TRBJ2-3 - TRBV25-1 TGTGCCAGCAGTGGTTTGGGGCGCACAGATACGCAGTATTTT CASSGLGRTDTQYF
- TRBJ2-5 - TRBV5-4 TGTGCCAGCAGCTTGGGTGGTCCCCGGCAAGAGACCCAGTACTTC CASSLGGPRQETQYF
TRBD2 TRBJ2-5 many TRBV15 TGTGCCACCAGCAGAGGGGATTTGCTAGCGGGAGGGCAAGAGACCCAGTACTTC CATSRGDLLAGGQETQYF